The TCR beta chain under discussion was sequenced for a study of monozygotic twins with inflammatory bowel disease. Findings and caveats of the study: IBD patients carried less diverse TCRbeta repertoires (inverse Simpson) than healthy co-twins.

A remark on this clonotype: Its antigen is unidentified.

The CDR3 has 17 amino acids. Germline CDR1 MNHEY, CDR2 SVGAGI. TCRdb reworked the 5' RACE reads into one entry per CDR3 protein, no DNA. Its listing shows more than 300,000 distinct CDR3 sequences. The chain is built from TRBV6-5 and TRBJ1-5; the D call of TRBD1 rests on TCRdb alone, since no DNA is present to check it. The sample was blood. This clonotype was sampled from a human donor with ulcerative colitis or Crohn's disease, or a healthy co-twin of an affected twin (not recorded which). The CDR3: CASSYSGSEGVRQPQHF.